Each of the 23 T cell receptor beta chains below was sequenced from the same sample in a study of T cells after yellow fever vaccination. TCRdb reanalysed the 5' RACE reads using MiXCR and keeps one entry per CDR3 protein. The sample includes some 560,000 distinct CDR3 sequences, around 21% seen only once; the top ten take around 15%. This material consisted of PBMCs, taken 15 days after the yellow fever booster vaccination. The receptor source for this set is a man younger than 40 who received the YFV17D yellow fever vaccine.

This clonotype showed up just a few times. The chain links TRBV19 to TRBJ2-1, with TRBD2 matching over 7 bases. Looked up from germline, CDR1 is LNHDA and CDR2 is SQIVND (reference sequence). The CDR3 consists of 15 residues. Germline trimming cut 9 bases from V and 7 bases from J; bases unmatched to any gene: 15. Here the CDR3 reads CASLPGREIRNEQFF. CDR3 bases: TGTGCCAGCCTCCCTGGGCGGGAGATCAGAAATGAGCAGTTCTTC.

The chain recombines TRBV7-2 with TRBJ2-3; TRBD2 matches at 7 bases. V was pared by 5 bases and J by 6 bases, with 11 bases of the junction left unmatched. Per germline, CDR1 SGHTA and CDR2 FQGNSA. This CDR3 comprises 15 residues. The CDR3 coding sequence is TGTGCCAGCAGCCCCGGGACTATTCTGGGGGATACGCAGTATTTT. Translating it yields CASSPGTILGDTQYF.

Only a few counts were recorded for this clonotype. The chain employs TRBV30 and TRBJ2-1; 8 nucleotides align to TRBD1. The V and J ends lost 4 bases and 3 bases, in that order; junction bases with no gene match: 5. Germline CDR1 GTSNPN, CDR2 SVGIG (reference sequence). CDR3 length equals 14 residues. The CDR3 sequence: CAWIGTGDYNEQFF. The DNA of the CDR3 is TGTGCCTGGATAGGGACAGGAGACTACAATGAGCAGTTCTTC.

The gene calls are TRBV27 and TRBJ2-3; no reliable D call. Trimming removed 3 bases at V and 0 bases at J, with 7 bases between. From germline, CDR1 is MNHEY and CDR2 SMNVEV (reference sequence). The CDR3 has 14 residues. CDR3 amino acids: CASSFTPSTDTQYF. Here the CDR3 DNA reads TGTGCCAGCAGTTTCACTCCTAGCACAGATACGCAGTATTTT.

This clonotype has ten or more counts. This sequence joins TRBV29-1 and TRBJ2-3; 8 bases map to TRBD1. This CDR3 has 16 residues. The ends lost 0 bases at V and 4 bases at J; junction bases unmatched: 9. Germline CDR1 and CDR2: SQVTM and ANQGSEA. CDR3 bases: TGCAGCGTTGAAGATCCGGACAGGGCGAGCGCAGATACGCAGTATTTT. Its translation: CSVEDPDRASADTQYF.

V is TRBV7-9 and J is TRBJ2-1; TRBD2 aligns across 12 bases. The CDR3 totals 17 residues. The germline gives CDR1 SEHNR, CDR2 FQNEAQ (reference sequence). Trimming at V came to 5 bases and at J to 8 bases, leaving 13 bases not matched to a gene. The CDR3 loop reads CASSPGATSGRPHEQFF. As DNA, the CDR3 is TGTGCCAGCAGCCCGGGAGCGACTAGCGGGAGACCCCATGAGCAGTTCTTC.

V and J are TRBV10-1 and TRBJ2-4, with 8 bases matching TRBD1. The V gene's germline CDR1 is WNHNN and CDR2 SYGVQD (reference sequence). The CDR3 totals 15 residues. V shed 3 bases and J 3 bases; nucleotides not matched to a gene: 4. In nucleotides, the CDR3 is TGCGCCAGCAGTGAAGGACAGGGCGGCAAAAACATTCAGTACTTC. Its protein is CASSEGQGGKNIQYF.

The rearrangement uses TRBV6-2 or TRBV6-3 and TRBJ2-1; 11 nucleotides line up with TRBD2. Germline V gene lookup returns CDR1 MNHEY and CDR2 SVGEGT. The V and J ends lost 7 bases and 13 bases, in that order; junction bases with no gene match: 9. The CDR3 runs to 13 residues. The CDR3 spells CASKLAGEHSQFF. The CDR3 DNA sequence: TGTGCCAGCAAACTAGCGGGAGAACATTCACAGTTCTTC.

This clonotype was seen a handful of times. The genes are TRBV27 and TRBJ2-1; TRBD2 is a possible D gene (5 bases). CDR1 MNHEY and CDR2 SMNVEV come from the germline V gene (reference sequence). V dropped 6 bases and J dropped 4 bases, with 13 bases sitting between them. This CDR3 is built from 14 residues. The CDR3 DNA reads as TGTGCCAGCAGCGGAGGAGCCTCGTACAATGAGCAGTTCTTC. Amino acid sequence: CASSGGASYNEQFF.

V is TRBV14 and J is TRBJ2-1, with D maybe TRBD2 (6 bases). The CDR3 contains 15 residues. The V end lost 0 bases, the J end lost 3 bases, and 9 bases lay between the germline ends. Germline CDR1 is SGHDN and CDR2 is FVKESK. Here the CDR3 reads CASSQEGGVYNEQFF. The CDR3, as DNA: TGTGCCAGCAGCCAAGAGGGCGGGGTCTACAATGAGCAGTTCTTC.

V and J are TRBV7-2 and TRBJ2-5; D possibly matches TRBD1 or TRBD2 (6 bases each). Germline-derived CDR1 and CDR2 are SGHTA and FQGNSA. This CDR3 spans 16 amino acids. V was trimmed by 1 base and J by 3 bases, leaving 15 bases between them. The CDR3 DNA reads TGTGCCAGCAGCTTAGTGGGGGGCGGCTGGGAAGAGACCCAGTACTTC. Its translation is CASSLVGGGWEETQYF.

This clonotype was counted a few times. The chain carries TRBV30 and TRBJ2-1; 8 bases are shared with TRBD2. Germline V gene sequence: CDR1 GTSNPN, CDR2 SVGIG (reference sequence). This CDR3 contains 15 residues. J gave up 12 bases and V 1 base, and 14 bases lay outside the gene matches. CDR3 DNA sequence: TGTGCCTGGAGTGCGGGCAGGAGCCGGGAGGGCTGGCAGTTCTTC. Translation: CAWSAGRSREGWQFF.

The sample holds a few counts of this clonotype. Written as DNA, the CDR3 is TGTGCCAGCAGCTTCCTCGGGATGAATGAGCAGTTCTTC. Its protein is CASSFLGMNEQFF. This chain joins TRBV7-9 and TRBJ2-1, with D possibly TRBD2 on 5 matching bases. V shed 3 bases and J shed 7 bases, with 10 bases lying between them. CDR1 is SEHNR, CDR2 FQNEAQ, per germline (reference sequence). This CDR3 is 13 amino acids long.

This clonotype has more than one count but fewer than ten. CDR3 DNA: TGCAGCGTTGTTGCCAACTACAATGAGCAGTTCTTC. Its protein product is CSVVANYNEQFF. The chain employs TRBV29-1 and TRBJ2-1; D not resolved. Germline CDR1 and CDR2: SQVTM and ANQGSEA. This CDR3 is 12 amino acids long. V shed 4 bases and J shed 3 bases, with 7 bases lying between them.

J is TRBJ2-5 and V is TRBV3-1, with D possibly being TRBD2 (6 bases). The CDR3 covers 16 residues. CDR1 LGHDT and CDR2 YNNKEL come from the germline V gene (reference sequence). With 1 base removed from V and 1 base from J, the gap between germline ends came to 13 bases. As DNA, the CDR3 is TGTGCCAGCAGCCAAGTTGGAGGCGGGACCCAAGAGACCCAGTACTTC. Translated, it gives CASSQVGGGTQETQYF.

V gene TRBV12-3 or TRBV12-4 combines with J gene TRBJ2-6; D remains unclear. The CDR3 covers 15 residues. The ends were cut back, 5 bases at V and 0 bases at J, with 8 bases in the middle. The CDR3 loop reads CASSPTDSGANVLTF. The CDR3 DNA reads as TGTGCCAGCAGTCCGACCGACTCTGGGGCCAACGTCCTGACTTTC.

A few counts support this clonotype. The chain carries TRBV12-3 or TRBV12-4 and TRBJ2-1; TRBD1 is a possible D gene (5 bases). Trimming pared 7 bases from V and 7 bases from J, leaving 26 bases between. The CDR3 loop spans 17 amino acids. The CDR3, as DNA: TGTGCCAGCACCGACCAATCGTTGGGTCAGAAGGGGAATGAGCAGTTCTTC. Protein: CASTDQSLGQKGNEQFF.

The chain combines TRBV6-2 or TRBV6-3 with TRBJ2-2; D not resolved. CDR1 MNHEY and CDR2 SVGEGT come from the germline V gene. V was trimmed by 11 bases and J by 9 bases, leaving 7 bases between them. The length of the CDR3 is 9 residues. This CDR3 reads CALGRELFF. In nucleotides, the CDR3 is TGTGCCTTAGGACGGGAGCTGTTTTTT.

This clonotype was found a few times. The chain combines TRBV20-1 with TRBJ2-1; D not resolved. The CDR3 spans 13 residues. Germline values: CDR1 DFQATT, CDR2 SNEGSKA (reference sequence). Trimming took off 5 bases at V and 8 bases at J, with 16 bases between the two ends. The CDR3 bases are TGCAGTGCTCCACGGTCGTCGCCCCATGAGCAGTTCTTC. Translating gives CSAPRSSPHEQFF.

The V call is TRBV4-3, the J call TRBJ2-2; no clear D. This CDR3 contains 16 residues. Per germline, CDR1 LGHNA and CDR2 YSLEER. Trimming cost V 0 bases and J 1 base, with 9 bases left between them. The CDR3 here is CASSQDLRLNTGELFF. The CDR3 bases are TGCGCCAGCAGCCAAGATCTAAGACTGAACACCGGGGAGCTGTTTTTT.

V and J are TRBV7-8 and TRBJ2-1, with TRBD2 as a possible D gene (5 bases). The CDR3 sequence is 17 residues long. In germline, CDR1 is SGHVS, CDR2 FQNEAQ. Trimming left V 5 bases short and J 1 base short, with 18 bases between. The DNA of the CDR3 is TGTGCCAGCAGCCCCCCTCGGGGTTGGTCTTCCTACAATGAGCAGTTCTTC. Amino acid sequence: CASSPPRGWSSYNEQFF.

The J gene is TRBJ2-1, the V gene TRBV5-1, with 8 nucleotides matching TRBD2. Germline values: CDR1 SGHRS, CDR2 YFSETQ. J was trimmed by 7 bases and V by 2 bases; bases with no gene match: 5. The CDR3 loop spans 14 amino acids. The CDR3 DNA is TGCGCCAGCAGCTTACTAGCGGCCAATAATGAGCAGTTCTTC. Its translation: CASSLLAANNEQFF. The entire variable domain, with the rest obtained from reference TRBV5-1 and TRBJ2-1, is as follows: KAGVTQTPRYLIKTRGQQVTLSCSPISGHRSVSWYQQTPGQGLQFLFEYFSETQRNKGNFPGRFSGRQFSNSRSEMNVSTLELGDSALYLCASSLLAANNEQFFGPGTRLTVL.

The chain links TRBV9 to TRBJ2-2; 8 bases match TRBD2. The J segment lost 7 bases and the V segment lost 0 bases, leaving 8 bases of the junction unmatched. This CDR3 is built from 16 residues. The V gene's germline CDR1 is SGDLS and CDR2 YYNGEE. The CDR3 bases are TGTGCCAGCAGCGTAGGCCAGCGGGAGACCGGCGGGGAGCTGTTTTTT. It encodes CASSVGQRETGGELFF.